The following is a T cell receptor (beta chain) sequence with its context. The sample belongs to a study of T cells expressing NK-cell markers. Each CDR3 protein gets one entry in TCRdb, which reprocessed the 5' RACE reads and gives no DNA. The table for this sample gives 500,000 to 700,000 distinct CDR3 sequences. Germline CDR1 reads SGHRS; CDR2 reads YFSETQ. The CDR3 covers 15 residues. The rearrangement joins TRBV5-1 to TRBJ1-4; TCRdb calls TRBD1, which cannot be checked without DNA. What was sequenced was blood T cells: a sorted CD56 or NKG2C T cell subset, CD4+ or CD8+ T cells, or bulk PBMC T cells (not recorded which). The origin of this receptor is a man aged 18 to 30 in good health. The CDR3 loop reads CASSLYRTPNEKLFF.